This entry lists 20 T cell receptor beta chains sequenced from one sample in a study of cytomegalovirus exposure and HLA in healthy donors (dated by TCRdb to the late 2010s). Library preparation was by the immunoSEQ multiplex PCR assay. For the multiplex PCR, a mixture combining 60 forward primers for TCR Vbeta segments and 13 reverse primers for TCR Jbeta segments was used. TCRdb stores this immuneACCESS table with in-frame sequences only. Part of the clones is absent; in the studies checked, under half of the shortfall reflects unresolved V genes, and no reason is known for the rest. Across this sample there are around 200,000 clones, with 80% seen only once. The ten largest account for 6.3% of the sample. Sequenced sample: PBMCs. The receptors stem from a man aged 35-49 years in good health and CMV-seropositive.

CDR3 in DNA: TGTGCCAGCAGTTTATCGAGGGGGGAGCAGTTCTTC. Protein product: CASSLSRGEQFF. This chain joins TRBV27 and TRBJ2-1, with D perhaps TRBD1 (6 bases). V lost 0 bases to trimming and J lost 10 bases, with 7 bases between them. The germline V gene has CDR1 MNHEY and CDR2 SMNVEV (reference sequence). This CDR3 is built from 12 residues.

This clone appeared a single time. CDR3 sequence (DNA): TGTGCCAGCAGGTGGCGGAAAGGTCACGGTGAGCAGTTCTTC. Its protein product is CASRWRKGHGEQFF. The chain has TRBV2 and TRBJ2-1; no definite D call. Germline CDR1 and CDR2: SNHLY and FYNNEI. The CDR3 length is 14 residues. V was trimmed by 6 bases and J by 9 bases, leaving 18 bases between them.

The chain carries TRBV11-3 and TRBJ2-2; D may be TRBD1 (6 bases). From germline, CDR1 is SGHNT and CDR2 YENEEA. The CDR3 totals 15 residues. Trimming took off 5 bases at V and 6 bases at J, with 16 bases between the two ends. The CDR3 bases are TGTGCCAGCAGCCGACCGGCTGGGGGCGCCGGGGAGCTGTTTTTT. Translated, it gives CASSRPAGGAGELFF.

This chain uses TRBV4-3 with TRBJ2-7; 15 bases are shared with TRBD2. The CDR3 is 19 amino acids. CDR1 LGHNA and CDR2 YSLEER come from the germline V gene. J was trimmed by 0 bases and V by 0 bases; bases with no gene match: 6. This chain's CDR3 is CASSQDGTSGGRGSYEQYF. In DNA, the CDR3 is TGCGCCAGCAGCCAAGATGGGACTAGCGGGGGGCGGGGCTCCTACGAGCAGTACTTC.

The genes are TRBV18 and TRBJ1-1, with unresolved D. CDR3 length equals 13 residues. Germline V gene lookup returns CDR1 KGHSH and CDR2 LQKENI. Trimming stripped 2 bases from V and 7 bases from J, with 11 bases between. The CDR3 loop is CASSPFGSDEAFF. The CDR3 DNA sequence: TGTGCCAGCTCACCATTTGGCAGCGATGAAGCTTTCTTT.

This clone turned up a few times. This chain joins TRBV6-6 and TRBJ2-7; possible D gene TRBD1, 5 bases. V was trimmed by 2 bases and J by 3 bases, leaving 11 bases between them. Germline V gene lookup returns CDR1 MNHNY and CDR2 SVGAGI (reference sequence). The CDR3 has 14 amino acids. CDR3 sequence: CASSYGVRDYEQYF. CDR3 nucleotides: TGTGCCAGCAGTTACGGTGTCAGGGACTACGAGCAGTACTTC.

J is TRBJ2-4 and V is TRBV5-6; 7 bases match TRBD1. This CDR3 region has 15 residues. Unmatched junction bases numbered 3, after V lost 2 bases and J lost 1 base. Per germline, CDR1 SGHDT and CDR2 YYEEEE. The CDR3 loop is CASSFQGVAKNIQYF. The CDR3 nucleotides read TGTGCCAGCAGCTTTCAGGGGGTCGCCAAAAACATTCAGTACTTC.

The CDR3 here is CASSLGDRSGGYTF. The DNA for the CDR3 is TGCGCCAGCAGCTTGGGGGACAGGTCCGGGGGCTACACCTTC. This rearrangement joins TRBV5-1 to TRBJ1-2; 8 positions agree with TRBD1. V was clipped by 0 bases and J by 8 bases; unmatched bases: 6. Germline CDR1 reads SGHRS; CDR2 reads YFSETQ. The CDR3 sequence is 14 residues long.

This clone was counted between two and nine times. The chain employs TRBV14 and TRBJ2-3; perhaps TRBD2 as D (7 bases). Germline-derived CDR1 and CDR2 are SGHDN and FVKESK. CDR3 length: 13 residues. With 2 bases removed from V and 11 bases from J, the gap between germline ends came to 14 bases. The CDR3 bases are TGTGCCAGCAGCCAATATAGGGGGGGCCTGCAGTATTTT. It translates to CASSQYRGGLQYF.

The chain employs TRBV27 and TRBJ2-7; 7 nucleotides match TRBD1. The CDR3 length is 13 residues. Trimming at V came to 10 bases and at J to 9 bases, leaving 15 bases not matched to a gene. Germline CDR1 is MNHEY and CDR2 is SMNVEV (reference sequence). For the CDR3, the DNA is TGTGCCACCGCGGACAGGACGGGTTCGGGGCAGTACTTC. It yields the protein CATADRTGSGQYF.

The V and J genes are TRBV19 and TRBJ2-2, with unresolved D. CDR1 is LNHDA, CDR2 SQIVND, per germline (reference sequence). Trimming removed 4 bases from V and 0 bases from J, with 9 bases in between. This CDR3 is built from 15 residues. CDR3 region: CASSTSPANTGELFF. The CDR3 DNA follows: TGTGCCAGTAGTACGAGTCCCGCGAACACCGGGGAGCTGTTTTTT.

The chain links TRBV10-3 to TRBJ1-6; 7 bases are shared with TRBD1. CDR1 is ENHRY, CDR2 SYGVKD, per germline. CDR3 size: 14 residues. Trimming removed 6 bases from V and 5 bases from J; junction bases left unmatched: 4. The CDR3 bases are TGTGCCATCAGATCCGGGACAGATAATTCACCCCTCCACTTT. It specifies CAIRSGTDNSPLHF.

The J gene is TRBJ1-1, the V gene TRBV15; 7 nucleotides align to TRBD1. The trim removed 1 base at V and 5 bases at J, leaving 7 bases unmatched. Germline V CDR1 and CDR2: LNHNV, YYDKDF (reference sequence). The CDR3 is 15 residues long. The CDR3: CATSRAGRGVTEAFF. DNA of the CDR3: TGTGCCACCAGCAGAGCAGGCAGGGGGGTGACTGAAGCTTTCTTT.

The gene calls are TRBV19 and TRBJ1-4; perhaps TRBD1 as D (5 bases). The CDR3 is 16 amino acids. V lost 3 bases and J lost 3, with 14 bases in between. Germline V gene sequence: CDR1 LNHDA, CDR2 SQIVND (reference sequence). CDR3 DNA: TGTGCCAGTAGTATTGGAGGGACGAAATCTAATGAAAAACTGTTTTTT. Translation: CASSIGGTKSNEKLFF. The full variable domain, rest sourced from reference TRBV19 and TRBJ1-4, is DGGITQSPKYLFRKEGQNVTLSCEQNLNHDAMYWYRQDPGQGLRLIYYSQIVNDFQKGDIAEGYSVSREKKESFPLTVTSAQKNPTAFYLCASSIGGTKSNEKLFFGSGTQLSVL.

The chain carries TRBV7-3 and TRBJ1-1, with TRBD1 as a possible D gene (6 bases). Between the trimmed V and J ends, which lost 2 bases and 4 bases, there was a span of 14 bases. The CDR3 length is 15 residues. Germline V gene lookup returns CDR1 SGHTA and CDR2 FQGTGA. In DNA form, the CDR3 reads TGTGCCAGCAGCTTATTTGGGGGCAAGATCACTGAAGCTTTCTTT. This gives the protein CASSLFGGKITEAFF.

This chain connects TRBV5-4 to TRBJ2-2, with TRBD2 identical over 14 bases. V shed 4 bases, J shed 7 bases, and the junction held 0 bases outside the gene matches. The germline V gene has CDR1 SGHNT and CDR2 YYREEE (reference sequence). There are 14 residues in the CDR3. In nucleotides, the CDR3 is TGTGCCAGCAGCGGGACTAGCGGGGGCGGGGAGCTGTTTTTT. Translated: CASSGTSGGGELFF.

This rearrangement joins TRBV5-1 to TRBJ2-1; perhaps TRBD2 as D (5 bases). CDR1 is SGHRS, CDR2 YFSETQ, per germline. Trimming pared 3 bases from V and 6 bases from J, leaving 16 bases between. The CDR3 contains 15 residues. The CDR3 here is CASSSLGPVGNEQFF. CDR3 coding DNA: TGCGCCAGCAGCTCACTAGGCCCCGTCGGCAATGAGCAGTTCTTC.

This clone was seen once. The chain carries TRBV29-1 and TRBJ1-1; the match to TRBD1 covers 7 bases. The V segment lost 8 bases and the J segment 1 base; nucleotides outside the gene matches: 10. CDR3 size: 14 residues. The germline CDR1 and CDR2 sequences are SQVTM and ANQGSEA. The CDR3 DNA follows: TGCAGCTCCGGGACAGTTTTATCGAACACTGAAGCTTTCTTT. Protein product: CSSGTVLSNTEAFF.

V usage is TRBV28 and J usage is TRBJ1-5, with TRBD1 identical over 8 bases. This CDR3 comprises 15 residues. Germline loops: CDR1 MDHEN, CDR2 SYDVKM. Trimming cost V 5 bases and J 7 bases; bases outside gene matches: 10. CDR3 sequence reads: CASSPTQGAVQPQHF. The CDR3 DNA sequence: TGTGCCAGCAGTCCCACCCAGGGGGCTGTACAGCCCCAGCATTTT.

This clone was seen only once. The J gene is TRBJ2-3, the V gene TRBV15, with D perhaps matching TRBD2 (5 bases). Per germline, CDR1 LNHNV and CDR2 YYDKDF (reference sequence). Trimming took 1 base from V and 5 from J, leaving 13 bases between them. The CDR3 loop spans 15 amino acids. As DNA, the CDR3 is TGTGCCACCAGCAGAGCCCCTAGCCCCGAAGATACGCAGTATTTT. Protein: CATSRAPSPEDTQYF.